This record covers a single TCR beta chain. Its antigen is still unknown. The entry originates in a study of radiotherapy plus CTLA-4 blockade in lung cancer. The CDR3 is made up of 12 amino acids. Trimming removed 3 bases from V and 5 bases from J; junction bases left unmatched: 0. From germline, CDR1 is SGHNT and CDR2 YYREEE (reference sequence). In chemo-refractory metastatic non-small-cell lung cancer, patients got ipilimumab CTLA-4 blockade together with focal radiation. Study results and limitations: The best prediction of response reportedly came from early blood T cell clone dynamics, with interferon-beta. Tumor-derived TCR clones expanded in blood after radiotherapy plus ipilimumab.

Profiling relied on immunoSEQ multiplex PCR, and the TCRdb table lists in-frame clones only, not all of them. Among about 15,000 clones listed, 72% were seen once. The sequencing here drew on peripheral blood, taken from a patient treated with radiotherapy plus ipilimumab. The chain couples TRBV5-4 to TRBJ2-5; 8 bases align to TRBD2. This receptor was taken from a human donor with non-small cell lung cancer whose response to radiotherapy plus ipilimumab could not be evaluated. In DNA form, the CDR3 reads TGTGCCAGCAGCTCGGGGGGGGAGACCCAGTACTTC. The encoded protein is CASSSGGETQYF.